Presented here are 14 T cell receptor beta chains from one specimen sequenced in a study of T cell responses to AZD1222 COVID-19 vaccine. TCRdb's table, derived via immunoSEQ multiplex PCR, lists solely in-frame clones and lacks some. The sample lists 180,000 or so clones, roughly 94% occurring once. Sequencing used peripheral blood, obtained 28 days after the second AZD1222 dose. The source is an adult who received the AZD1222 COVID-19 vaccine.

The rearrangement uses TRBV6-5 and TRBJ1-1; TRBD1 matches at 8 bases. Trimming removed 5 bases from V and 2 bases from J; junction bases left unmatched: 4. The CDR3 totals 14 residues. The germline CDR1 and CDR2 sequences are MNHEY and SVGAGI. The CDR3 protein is CASSTGGINTEAFF. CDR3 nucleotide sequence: TGTGCCAGCAGTACAGGGGGTATTAACACTGAAGCTTTCTTT.

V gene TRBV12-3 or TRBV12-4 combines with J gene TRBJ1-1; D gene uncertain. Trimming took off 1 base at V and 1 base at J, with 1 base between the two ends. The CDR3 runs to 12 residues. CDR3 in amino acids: CASSLGNTEAFF. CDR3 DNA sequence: TGTGCCAGCAGTTTAGGGAACACTGAAGCTTTCTTT.

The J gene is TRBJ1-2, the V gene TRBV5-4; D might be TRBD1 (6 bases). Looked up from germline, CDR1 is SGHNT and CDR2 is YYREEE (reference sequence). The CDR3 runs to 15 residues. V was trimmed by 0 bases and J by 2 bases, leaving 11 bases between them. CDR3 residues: CASSLDRTANYGYTF. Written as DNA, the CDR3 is TGTGCCAGCAGCTTGGACAGGACAGCGAACTATGGCTACACCTTC.

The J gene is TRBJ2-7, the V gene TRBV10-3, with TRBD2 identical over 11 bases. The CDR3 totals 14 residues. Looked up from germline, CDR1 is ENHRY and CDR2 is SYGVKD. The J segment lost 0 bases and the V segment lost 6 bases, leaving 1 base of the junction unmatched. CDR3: CAIRGTSGSYEQYF. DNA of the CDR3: TGTGCCATCAGGGGGACTAGCGGCTCCTACGAGCAGTACTTC.

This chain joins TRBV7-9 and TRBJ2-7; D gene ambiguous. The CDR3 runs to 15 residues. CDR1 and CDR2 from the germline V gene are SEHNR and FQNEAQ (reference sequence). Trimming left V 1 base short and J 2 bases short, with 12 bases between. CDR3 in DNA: TGTGCCAGCAGCTTAGACCAACTTACCCCCTACGAGCAGTACTTC. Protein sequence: CASSLDQLTPYEQYF.

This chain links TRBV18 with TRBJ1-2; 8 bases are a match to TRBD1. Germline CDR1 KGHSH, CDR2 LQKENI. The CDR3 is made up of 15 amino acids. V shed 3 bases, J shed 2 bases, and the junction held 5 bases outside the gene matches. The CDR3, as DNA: TGTGCCAGCTCACCGGGACAGGCCTTAAACTATGGCTACACCTTC. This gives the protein CASSPGQALNYGYTF.

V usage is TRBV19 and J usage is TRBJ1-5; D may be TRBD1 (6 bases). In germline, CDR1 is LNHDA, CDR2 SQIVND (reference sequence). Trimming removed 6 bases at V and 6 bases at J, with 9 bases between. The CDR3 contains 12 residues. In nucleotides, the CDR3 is TGTGCCAGTAGAACAGGGATTCAGCCCCAGCATTTT. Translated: CASRTGIQPQHF.

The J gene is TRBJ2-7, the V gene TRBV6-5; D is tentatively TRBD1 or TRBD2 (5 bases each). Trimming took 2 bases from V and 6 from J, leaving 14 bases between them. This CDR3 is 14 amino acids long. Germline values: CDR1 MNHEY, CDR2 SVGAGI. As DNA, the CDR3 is TGTGCCAGCAGTTACGGGACGGCCCCTACCGAGCAGTACTTC. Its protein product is CASSYGTAPTEQYF.

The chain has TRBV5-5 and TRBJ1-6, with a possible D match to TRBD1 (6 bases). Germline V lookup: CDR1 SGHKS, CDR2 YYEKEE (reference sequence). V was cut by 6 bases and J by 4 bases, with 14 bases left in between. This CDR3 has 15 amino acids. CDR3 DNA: TGTGCCAGCACCCATGGGACACCTTATAATTCACCCCTCCACTTT. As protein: CASTHGTPYNSPLHF. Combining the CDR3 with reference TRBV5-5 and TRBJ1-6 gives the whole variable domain DAGVTQSPTHLIKTRGQQVTLRCSPISGHKSVSWYQQVLGQGPQFIFQYYEKEERGRGNFPDRFSARQFPNYSSELNVNALLLGDSALYLCASTHGTPYNSPLHFGNGTRLTVT.

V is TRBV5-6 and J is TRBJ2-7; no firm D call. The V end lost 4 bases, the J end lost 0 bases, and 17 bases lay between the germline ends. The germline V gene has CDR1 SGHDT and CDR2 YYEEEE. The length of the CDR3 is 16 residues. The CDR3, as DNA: TGTGCCAGCAGCCCCGGTCCAGGCAGGACCTCCTACGAGCAGTACTTC. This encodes CASSPGPGRTSYEQYF.

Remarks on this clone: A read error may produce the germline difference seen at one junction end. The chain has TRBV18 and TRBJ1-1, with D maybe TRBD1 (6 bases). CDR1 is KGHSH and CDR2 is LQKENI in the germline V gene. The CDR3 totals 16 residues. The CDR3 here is CASSPAVQGGVGRTLF. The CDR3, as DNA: TGTGCCAGCTCACCAGCGGTACAGGGAGGGGTTGGCCGTACCCTTTTC.

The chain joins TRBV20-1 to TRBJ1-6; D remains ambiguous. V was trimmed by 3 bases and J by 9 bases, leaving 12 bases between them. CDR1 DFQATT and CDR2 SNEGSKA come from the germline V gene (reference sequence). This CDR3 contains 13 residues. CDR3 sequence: CSASSKMGSPLHF. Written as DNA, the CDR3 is TGCAGTGCTAGTTCGAAGATGGGTTCACCCCTCCACTTT.

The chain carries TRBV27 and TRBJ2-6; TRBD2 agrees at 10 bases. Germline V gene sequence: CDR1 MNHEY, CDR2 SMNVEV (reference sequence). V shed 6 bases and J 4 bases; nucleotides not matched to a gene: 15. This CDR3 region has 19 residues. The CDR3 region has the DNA TGTGCCAGCAGGCAAGGCAGGCTAGCGGGAGATTCCGGGGCCAACGTCCTGACTTTC. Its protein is CASRQGRLAGDSGANVLTF. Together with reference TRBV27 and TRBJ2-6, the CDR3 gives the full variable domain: EAQVTQNPRYLITVTGKKLTVTCSQNMNHEYMSWYRQDPGLGLRQIYYSMNVEVTDKGDVPEGYKVSRKEKRNFPLILESPSPNQTSLYFCASRQGRLAGDSGANVLTFGAGSRLTVL.

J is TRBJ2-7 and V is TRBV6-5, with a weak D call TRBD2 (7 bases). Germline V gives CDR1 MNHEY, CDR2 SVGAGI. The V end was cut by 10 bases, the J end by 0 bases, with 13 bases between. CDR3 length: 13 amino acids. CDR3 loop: CATGGFSSYEQYF. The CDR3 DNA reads TGTGCCACGGGGGGCTTTAGCTCCTACGAGCAGTACTTC.